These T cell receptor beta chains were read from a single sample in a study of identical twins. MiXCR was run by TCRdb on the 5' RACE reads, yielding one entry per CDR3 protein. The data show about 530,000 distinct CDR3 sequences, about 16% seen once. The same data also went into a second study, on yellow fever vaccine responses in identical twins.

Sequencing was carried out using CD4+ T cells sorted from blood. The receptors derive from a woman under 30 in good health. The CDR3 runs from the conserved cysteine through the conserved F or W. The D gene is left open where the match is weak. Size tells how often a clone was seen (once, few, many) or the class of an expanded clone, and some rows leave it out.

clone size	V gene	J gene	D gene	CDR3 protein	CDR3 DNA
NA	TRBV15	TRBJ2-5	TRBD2	CATSKVAGVETQYF	TGTGCCACCAGCAAAGTAGCGGGAGTGGAGACCCAGTACTTC
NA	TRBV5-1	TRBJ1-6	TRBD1	CASSKTGESYNSPLHF	TGCGCCAGCAGCAAGACAGGGGAATCCTATAATTCACCCCTCCACTTT
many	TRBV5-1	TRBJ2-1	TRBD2	CASSTGLAGSNEQFF	TGCGCCAGCAGTACGGGACTAGCGGGATCGAATGAGCAGTTCTTC
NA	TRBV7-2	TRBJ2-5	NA	CASSWGREVIETQYF	TGTGCCAGCAGCTGGGGACGGGAAGTCATAGAGACCCAGTACTTC
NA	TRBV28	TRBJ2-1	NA	CASRKGGRVGNEQFF	TGTGCCAGCAGAAAGGGGGGCAGGGTCGGGAATGAGCAGTTCTTC
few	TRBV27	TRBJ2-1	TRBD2	CASSWTSGGRNEQFF	TGTGCCAGCAGTTGGACTAGCGGGGGCCGCAATGAGCAGTTCTTC
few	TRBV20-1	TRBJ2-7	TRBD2	CSANTPLRGGYEQYF	TGCAGTGCTAACACTCCTCTGCGGGGGGGCTACGAGCAGTACTTC
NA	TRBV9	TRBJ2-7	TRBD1	CASGKDRDERYF	TGTGCCAGCGGGAAAGACAGGGACGAGCGGTACTTC
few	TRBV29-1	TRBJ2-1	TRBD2	CSVSTPWASGREGNEQFF	TGCAGCGTTTCCACCCCTTGGGCTAGCGGGAGGGAAGGCAATGAGCAGTTCTTC
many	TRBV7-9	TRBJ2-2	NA	CASSLEFNGELFF	TGTGCCAGCAGCTTAGAGTTCAACGGGGAGCTGTTTTTT
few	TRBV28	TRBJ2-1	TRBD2	CASTEGLAGNSYNEQFF	TGTGCCAGCACCGAGGGACTAGCGGGTAACTCCTACAATGAGCAGTTCTTC
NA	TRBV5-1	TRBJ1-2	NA	CASSLGGPNYGYTF	TGCGCCAGCAGCTTGGGTGGACCTAACTATGGCTACACCTTC
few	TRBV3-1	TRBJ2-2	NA	CASSQTGELFF	TGTGCCAGCAGCCAAACTGGGGAGCTGTTTTTT
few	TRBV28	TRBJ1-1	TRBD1	CASTPPGGNTEAFF	TGTGCCAGCACCCCCCCAGGGGGGAACACTGAAGCTTTCTTT
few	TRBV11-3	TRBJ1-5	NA	CASSSHDQPQHF	TGTGCCAGCAGCTCCCACGATCAGCCCCAGCATTTT
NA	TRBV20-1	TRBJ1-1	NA	CSARVVGGTEAFF	TGCAGTGCTAGAGTGGTTGGGGGCACTGAAGCTTTCTTT
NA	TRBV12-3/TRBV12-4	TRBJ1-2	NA	CASSPNPRFGYTF	TGTGCCAGCAGTCCTAATCCACGGTTTGGCTACACCTTC
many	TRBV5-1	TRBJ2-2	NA	CASSLVPTRLNTGELFF	TGCGCCAGCAGCTTGGTACCAACTCGGCTGAACACCGGGGAGCTGTTTTTT
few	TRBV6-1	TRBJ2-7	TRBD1	CASIIPGQGSYEQYF	TGTGCCAGCATCATCCCGGGACAGGGATCCTACGAGCAGTACTTC
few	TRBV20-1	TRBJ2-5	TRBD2	CSATEPGLAGLQLETQYF	TGCAGTGCAACTGAACCGGGACTAGCGGGCCTCCAGCTAGAGACCCAGTACTTC
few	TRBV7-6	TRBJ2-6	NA	CASSSLFGANVLTF	TGTGCCAGCAGCTCCCTTTTCGGGGCCAACGTCCTGACTTTC
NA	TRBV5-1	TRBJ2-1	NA	CASSLWSGVNEQFF	TGCGCCAGCAGCTTGTGGTCAGGGGTCAATGAGCAGTTCTTC